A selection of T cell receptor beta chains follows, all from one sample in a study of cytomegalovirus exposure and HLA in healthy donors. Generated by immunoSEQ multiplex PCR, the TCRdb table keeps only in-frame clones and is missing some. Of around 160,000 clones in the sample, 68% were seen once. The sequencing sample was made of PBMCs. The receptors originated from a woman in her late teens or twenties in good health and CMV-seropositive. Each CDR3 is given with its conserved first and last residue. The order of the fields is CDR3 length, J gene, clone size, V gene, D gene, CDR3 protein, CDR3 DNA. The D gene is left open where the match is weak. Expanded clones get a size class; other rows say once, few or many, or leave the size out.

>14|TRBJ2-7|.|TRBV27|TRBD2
CATKAQRGAYEQYF
TGTGCCACAAAAGCCCAGCGGGGGGCGTACGAGCAGTACTTC
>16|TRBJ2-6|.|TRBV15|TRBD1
CATSRAQGAGANVLTF
TGTGCCACCAGCAGAGCTCAGGGGGCTGGGGCCAACGTCCTGACTTTC
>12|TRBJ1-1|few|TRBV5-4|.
CASSYRQREAFF
TGTGCCAGCAGCTACCGACAGCGCGAAGCTTTCTTT
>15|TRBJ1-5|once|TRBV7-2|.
CASSFSAGVNQPQHF
TGTGCCAGCAGCTTCTCGGCAGGGGTTAATCAGCCCCAGCATTTT
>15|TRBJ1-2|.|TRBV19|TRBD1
CASSIQGVPNYGYTF
TGTGCCAGTAGTATACAGGGGGTTCCTAACTATGGCTACACCTTC
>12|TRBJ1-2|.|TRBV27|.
CASSLSGGGYTF
TGTGCCAGCAGTTTATCGGGGGGTGGCTACACCTTC
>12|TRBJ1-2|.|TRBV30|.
CAWSVRKTGDTF
TGTGCCTGGAGTGTACGCAAAACGGGAGACACCTTC
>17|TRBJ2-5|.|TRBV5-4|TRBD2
CASSLLMLAGNQETQYF
TGTGCCAGCAGCTTGTTGATGCTAGCGGGGAACCAAGAGACCCAGTACTTC
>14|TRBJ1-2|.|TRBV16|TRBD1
CASSQQGAGGGYTF
TGTGCCAGCAGCCAACAGGGGGCTGGAGGTGGCTACACCTTC
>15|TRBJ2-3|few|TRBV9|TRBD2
CASSSVSGSTDTQYF
TGTGCCAGCAGCTCGGTTAGCGGGAGCACAGATACGCAGTATTTT
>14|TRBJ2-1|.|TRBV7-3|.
CASSIGQGNNEQFF
TGTGCCAGCAGCATAGGGCAGGGGAACAATGAGCAGTTCTTC
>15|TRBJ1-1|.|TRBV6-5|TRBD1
CASSYSNRGMAEAFF
TGTGCCAGCAGTTACTCAAACAGGGGGATGGCTGAAGCTTTCTTT
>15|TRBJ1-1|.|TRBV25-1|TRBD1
CASKQQGAGYTEAFF
TGTGCCAGCAAACAACAGGGGGCCGGGTACACTGAAGCTTTCTTT
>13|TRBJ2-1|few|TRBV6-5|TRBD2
CASSYPGGVEQFF
TGTGCCAGCAGTTACCCGGGAGGTGTAGAGCAGTTCTTC
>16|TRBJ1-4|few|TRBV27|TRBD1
CASSLIPGQGMEKLFF
TGTGCCAGCAGTTTAATTCCGGGACAGGGAATGGAAAAACTGTTTTTT
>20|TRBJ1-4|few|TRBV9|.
CASNLLRGHPNVATNEKLFF
TGTGCCAGCAACCTACTCAGGGGTCACCCAAATGTCGCAACTAATGAAAAACTGTTTTTT
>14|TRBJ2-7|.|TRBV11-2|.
CASSFERHSYEQYF
TGTGCCAGCAGCTTTGAGCGTCACTCCTACGAGCAGTACTTC
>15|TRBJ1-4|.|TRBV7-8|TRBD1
CASSQDRVSAEKLFF
TGTGCCAGCAGCCAGGACAGGGTTTCGGCTGAAAAACTGTTTTTT
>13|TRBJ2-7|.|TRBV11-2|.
CASSSLATYEQYF
TGTGCCAGCAGCTCCCTGGCAACCTACGAGCAGTACTTC
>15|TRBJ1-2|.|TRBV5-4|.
CASSHPKGGNYGYTF
TGTGCCAGCAGCCATCCAAAGGGAGGTAACTATGGCTACACCTTC
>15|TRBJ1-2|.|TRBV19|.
CASSASLGQLYGYTF
TGTGCCAGTAGTGCCTCTCTCGGACAGTTATATGGCTACACCTTC
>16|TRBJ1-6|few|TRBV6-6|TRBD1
CASSYTGGSNNSPLHF
TGTGCCAGCAGTTACACAGGGGGCTCCAATAATTCACCCCTCCACTTT
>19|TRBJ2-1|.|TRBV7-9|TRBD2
CASSLGPLSGTSGYNEQFF
TGTGCCAGCAGCTTAGGTCCGCTCAGTGGGACTAGCGGCTACAATGAGCAGTTCTTC
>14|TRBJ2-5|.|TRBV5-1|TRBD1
CASSTGQNQETQYF
TGCGCCAGCAGCACGGGACAGAACCAAGAGACCCAGTACTTC
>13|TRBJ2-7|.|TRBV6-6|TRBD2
CASKRGESTGQYF
TGTGCCAGCAAACGGGGGGAAAGTACGGGGCAGTACTTC
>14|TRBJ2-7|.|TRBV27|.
CASKLGATPYEQYF
TGTGCCAGCAAGCTAGGAGCAACACCCTACGAGCAGTACTTC
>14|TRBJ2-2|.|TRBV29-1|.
CSAARALDTGELFF
TGCAGCGCGGCCAGGGCATTGGACACCGGGGAGCTGTTTTTT
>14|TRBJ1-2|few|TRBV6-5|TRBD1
CASSLSGGDYGYTF
TGTGCCAGCAGCCTATCAGGGGGCGACTATGGCTACACCTTC
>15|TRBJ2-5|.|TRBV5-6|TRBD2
CASSGLAEVGETQYF
TGTGCCAGCAGCGGACTAGCGGAGGTTGGAGAGACCCAGTACTTC